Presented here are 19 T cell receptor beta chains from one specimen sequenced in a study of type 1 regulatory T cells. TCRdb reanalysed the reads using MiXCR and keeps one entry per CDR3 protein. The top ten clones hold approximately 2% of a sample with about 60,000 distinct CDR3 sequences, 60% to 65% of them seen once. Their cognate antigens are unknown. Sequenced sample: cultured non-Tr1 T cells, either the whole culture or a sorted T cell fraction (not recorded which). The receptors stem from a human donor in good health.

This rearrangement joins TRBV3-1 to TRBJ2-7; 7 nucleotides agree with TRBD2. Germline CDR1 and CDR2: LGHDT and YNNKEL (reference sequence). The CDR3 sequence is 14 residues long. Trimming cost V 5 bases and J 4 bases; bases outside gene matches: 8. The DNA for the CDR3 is TGTGCCAGCAGCACTCAGCGGGAAGCATACGAGCAGTACTTC. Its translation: CASSTQREAYEQYF.

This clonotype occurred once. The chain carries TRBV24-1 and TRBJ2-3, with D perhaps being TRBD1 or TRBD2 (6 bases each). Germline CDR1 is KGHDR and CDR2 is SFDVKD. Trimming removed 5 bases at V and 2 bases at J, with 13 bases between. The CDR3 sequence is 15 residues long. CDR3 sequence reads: CATSGWGALTDTQYF. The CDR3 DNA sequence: TGTGCCACCAGTGGCTGGGGGGCCCTCACAGATACGCAGTATTTT.

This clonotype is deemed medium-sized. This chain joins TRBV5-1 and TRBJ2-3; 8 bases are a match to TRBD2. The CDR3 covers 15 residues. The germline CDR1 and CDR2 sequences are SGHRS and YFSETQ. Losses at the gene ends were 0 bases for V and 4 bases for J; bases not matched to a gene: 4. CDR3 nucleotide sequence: TGCGCCAGCAGCTTGGGACTAGCGCGAGCAGATACGCAGTATTTT. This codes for CASSLGLARADTQYF.

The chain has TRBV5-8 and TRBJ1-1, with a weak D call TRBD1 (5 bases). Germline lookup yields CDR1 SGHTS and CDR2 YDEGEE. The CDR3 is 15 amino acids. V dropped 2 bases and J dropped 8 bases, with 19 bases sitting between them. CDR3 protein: CASSLKRLVGTEAFF. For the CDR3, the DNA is TGTGCCAGCAGCTTAAAGAGGTTGGTGGGGACGGAAGCTTTCTTT. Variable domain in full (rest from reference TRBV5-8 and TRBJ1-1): EAGVTQSPTHLIKTRGQQATLRCSPISGHTSVYWYQQALGLGLQFLLWYDEGEERNRGNFPPRFSGRQFPNYSSELNVNALELEDSALYLCASSLKRLVGTEAFFGQGTRLTVV.

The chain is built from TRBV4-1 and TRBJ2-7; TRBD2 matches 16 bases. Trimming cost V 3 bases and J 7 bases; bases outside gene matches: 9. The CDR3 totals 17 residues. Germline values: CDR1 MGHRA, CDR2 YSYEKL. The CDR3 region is CASSQGGLAGGLGEQYF. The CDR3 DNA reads TGCGCCAGCAGCCAGGGGGGACTAGCGGGAGGGTTAGGGGAGCAGTACTTC.

CDR3 coding DNA: TGTGCCAGCAGTTTTTCGTGGGGCCCGAAACAAGAGACCCAGTACTTC. This sequence encodes CASSFSWGPKQETQYF. V is TRBV28 and J is TRBJ2-5; tentatively, D is TRBD1 (5 bases). The CDR3 has 16 residues. The germline V gene encodes CDR1 MDHEN and CDR2 SYDVKM. V was cut by 3 bases and J by 2 bases, with 16 bases left in between.

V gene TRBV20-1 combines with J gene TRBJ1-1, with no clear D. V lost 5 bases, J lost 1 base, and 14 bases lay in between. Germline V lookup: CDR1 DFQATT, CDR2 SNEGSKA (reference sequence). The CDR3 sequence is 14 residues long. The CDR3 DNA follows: TGCAGTGCTCATAAACCACCCAAGAACACTGAAGCTTTCTTT. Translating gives CSAHKPPKNTEAFF.

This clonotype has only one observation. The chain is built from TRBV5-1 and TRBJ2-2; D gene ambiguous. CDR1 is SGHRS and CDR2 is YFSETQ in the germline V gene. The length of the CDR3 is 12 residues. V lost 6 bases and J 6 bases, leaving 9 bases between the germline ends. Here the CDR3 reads CASTREPGELFF. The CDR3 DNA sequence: TGCGCCAGCACCCGCGAACCCGGGGAGCTGTTTTTT.

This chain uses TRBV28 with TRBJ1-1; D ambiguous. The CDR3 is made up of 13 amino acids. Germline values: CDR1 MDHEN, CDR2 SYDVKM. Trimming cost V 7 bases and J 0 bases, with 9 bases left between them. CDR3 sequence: CASIGYMNTEAFF. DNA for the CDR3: TGTGCCAGCATCGGGTACATGAACACTGAAGCTTTCTTT. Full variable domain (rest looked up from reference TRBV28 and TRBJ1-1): DVKVTQSSRYLVKRTGEKVFLECVQDMDHENMFWYRQDPGLGLRLIYFSYDVKMKEKGDIPEGYSVSREKKERFSLILESASTNQTSMYLCASIGYMNTEAFFGQGTRLTVV.

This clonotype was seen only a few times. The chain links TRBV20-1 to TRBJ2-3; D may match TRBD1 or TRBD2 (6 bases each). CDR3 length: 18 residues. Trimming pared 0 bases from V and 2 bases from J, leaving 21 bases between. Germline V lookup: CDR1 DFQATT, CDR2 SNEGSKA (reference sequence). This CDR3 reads CSARDPPPGGRYTDTQYF. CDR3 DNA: TGCAGTGCTAGAGATCCCCCCCCTGGGGGGCGGTACACAGATACGCAGTATTTT.

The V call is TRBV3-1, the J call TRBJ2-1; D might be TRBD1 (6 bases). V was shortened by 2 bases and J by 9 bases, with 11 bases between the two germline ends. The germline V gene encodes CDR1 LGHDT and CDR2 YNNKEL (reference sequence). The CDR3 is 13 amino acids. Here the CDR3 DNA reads TGTGCCAGCAGCCAATCACGAGGGGGTGAGCAGTTCTTC. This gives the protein CASSQSRGGEQFF.

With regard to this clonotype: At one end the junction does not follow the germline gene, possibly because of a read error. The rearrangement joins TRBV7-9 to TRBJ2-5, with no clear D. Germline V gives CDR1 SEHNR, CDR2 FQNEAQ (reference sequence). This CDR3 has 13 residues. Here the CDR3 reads CASSFDRGETQYF. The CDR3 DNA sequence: TGCGCCAGCAGCTTCGATCGCGGAGAGACCCAGTACTTC.

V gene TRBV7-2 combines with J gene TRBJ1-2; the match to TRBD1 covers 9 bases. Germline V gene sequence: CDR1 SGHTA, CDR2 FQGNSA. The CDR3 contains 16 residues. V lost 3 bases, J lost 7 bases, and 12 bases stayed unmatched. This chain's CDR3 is CASSFSVGQGTSGYTF. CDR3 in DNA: TGTGCCAGCAGCTTCTCAGTCGGACAGGGGACCTCTGGCTACACCTTC. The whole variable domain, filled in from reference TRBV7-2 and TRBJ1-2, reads GAGVSQSPSNKVTEKGKDVELRCDPISGHTALYWYRQSLGQGLEFLIYFQGNSAPDKSGLPSDRFSAERTGGSVSTLTIQRTQQEDSAVYLCASSFSVGQGTSGYTFGSGTRLTVV.

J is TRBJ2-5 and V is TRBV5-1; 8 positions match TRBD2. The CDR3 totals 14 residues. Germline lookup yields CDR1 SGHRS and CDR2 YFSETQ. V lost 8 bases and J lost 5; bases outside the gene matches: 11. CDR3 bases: TGCGCCAGTGCTGCGGGGGGCTTGACCGAGACCCAGTACTTC. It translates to CASAAGGLTETQYF.

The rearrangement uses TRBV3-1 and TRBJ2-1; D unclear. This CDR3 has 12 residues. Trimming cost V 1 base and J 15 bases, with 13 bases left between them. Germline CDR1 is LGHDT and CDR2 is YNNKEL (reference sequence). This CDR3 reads CASSQADPARFF. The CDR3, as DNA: TGTGCCAGCAGCCAAGCCGACCCGGCTCGGTTCTTC.

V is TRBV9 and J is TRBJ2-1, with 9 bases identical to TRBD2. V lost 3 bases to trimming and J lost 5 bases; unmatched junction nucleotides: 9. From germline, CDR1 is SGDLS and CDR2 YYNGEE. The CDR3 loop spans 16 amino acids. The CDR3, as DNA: TGTGCCAGCAGCGGAACGGGACTAGCAGCAAACAATGAGCAGTTCTTC. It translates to CASSGTGLAANNEQFF.

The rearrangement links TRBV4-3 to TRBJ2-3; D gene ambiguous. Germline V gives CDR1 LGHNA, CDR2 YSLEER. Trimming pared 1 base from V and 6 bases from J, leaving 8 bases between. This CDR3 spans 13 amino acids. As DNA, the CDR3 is TGCGCCAGCAGCCAAGTTGGAGAGGATACGCAGTATTTT. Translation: CASSQVGEDTQYF.

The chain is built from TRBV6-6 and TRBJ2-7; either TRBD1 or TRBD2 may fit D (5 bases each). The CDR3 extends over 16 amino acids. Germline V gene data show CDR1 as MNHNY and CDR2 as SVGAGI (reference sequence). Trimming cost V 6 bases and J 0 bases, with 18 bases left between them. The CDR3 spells CASSPGWGRSSYEQYF. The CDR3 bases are TGTGCCAGCAGCCCGGGATGGGGCAGGAGCTCCTACGAGCAGTACTTC.

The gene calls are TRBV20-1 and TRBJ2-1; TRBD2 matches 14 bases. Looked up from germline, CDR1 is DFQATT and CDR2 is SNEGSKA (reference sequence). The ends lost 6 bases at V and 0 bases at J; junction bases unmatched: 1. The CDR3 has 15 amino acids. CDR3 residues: CSAGTSGSSYNEQFF. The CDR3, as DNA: TGCAGTGCGGGGACTAGCGGGAGCTCCTACAATGAGCAGTTCTTC.